This TCR beta chain was captured in a study of patients and donors after allogeneic stem cell transplantation. This clonotype has only a few counts. V lost 5 bases, J lost 5 bases, and 9 bases stayed unmatched. The CDR3 length is 15 residues. Germline V gene sequence: CDR1 LGHDT, CDR2 YNNKEL (reference sequence). From the RT-PCR reads, TCRdb called clonotypes with MiXCR, one entry per CDR3 protein. The sample consists of about 410,000 distinct CDR3 sequences, 15% to 20% of them appearing once. The TCR sequence derives from a human donor who was either an allogeneic HSCT recipient or a stem cell or donor lymphocyte infusion donor (not recorded which). It is not recorded whose cells these are; they may come from a transplant donor. The chain recombines TRBV3-1 with TRBJ2-7, with 10 bases identical to TRBD1. Sequenced sample: blood, either unsorted or a sorted T cell fraction (not recorded which). The CDR3 bases are TGTGCCAGCAGCAGGCGGACAGGGGGATTGCACGAGCAGTACTTC. Its protein is CASSRRTGGLHEQYF.